These 19 T cell receptor beta chains were all obtained from the same sample, sequenced in a study of CD8 T cells in ankylosing spondylitis. TCRdb re-derived calls from the 5' RACE reads in MiXCR, one entry per CDR3 protein. The profile covers some 700,000 distinct CDR3 sequences, with roughly 19% appearing a single time and under 20% taken by the ten largest. No antigen has been assigned to these receptors. Points from the study as a whole: Characteristic of ankylosing spondylitis blood, it appeared, was a TCR beta motif comprising about eight highly homologous variants.

The sample was blood, either unsorted or a sorted T cell fraction (not recorded which). These receptors were collected from a male donor with ankylosing spondylitis.

This clonotype has more than one count but fewer than ten. The chain couples TRBV30 to TRBJ2-7, with TRBD2 matching 7 bases. The germline CDR1 and CDR2 sequences are GTSNPN and SVGIG (reference sequence). The CDR3 contains 11 residues. With V trimmed by 2 bases and J by 10 bases, 5 bases remained unmatched. This CDR3 is CAWSWEGLQYF. The CDR3 region has the DNA TGTGCCTGGAGTTGGGAGGGACTCCAGTACTTC.

Here the CDR3 DNA reads TGTGCCAGCAGCCCGACGGGTCAGGGAAGCTATGGCTACACCTTC. Translated, it gives CASSPTGQGSYGYTF. This rearrangement joins TRBV7-9 to TRBJ1-2, with D perhaps matching TRBD1 (5 bases). Trimming shortened V by 5 bases and J by 4 bases, and 17 bases separated the two germline ends. Germline values: CDR1 SEHNR, CDR2 FQNEAQ (reference sequence). The CDR3 is made up of 15 amino acids.

The rearrangement uses TRBV7-2 and TRBJ2-6, with D perhaps TRBD2 (5 bases). Between the trimmed V and J ends, which lost 4 bases and 4 bases, there was a span of 11 bases. Germline V gene data show CDR1 as SGHTA and CDR2 as FQGNSA. The CDR3 runs 15 residues. For the CDR3, the DNA is TGTGCCAGCAGCTCTAAGGAGGCCGGGGCCAACGTCCTGACTTTC. It specifies CASSSKEAGANVLTF.

The chain carries TRBV12-3 or TRBV12-4 and TRBJ2-7, with D perhaps given as TRBD1 or TRBD2 (5 bases each). Trimming took off 4 bases at V and 0 bases at J, with 10 bases between the two ends. The CDR3 is 14 amino acids. The CDR3 DNA follows: TGTGCCAGCAGTTACCGGGACCTCTCCTACGAGCAGTACTTC. Its protein is CASSYRDLSYEQYF.

The rearrangement uses TRBV18 and TRBJ1-1; tentatively, D is TRBD1 (5 bases). Germline V gives CDR1 KGHSH, CDR2 LQKENI. There are 19 residues in the CDR3. V was pared by 1 base and J by 6 bases, with 27 bases between. The CDR3 is CASSPLLIMSGKVVAEAFF. DNA for the CDR3: TGTGCCAGCTCACCACTGCTAATCATGTCAGGGAAGGTCGTTGCTGAAGCTTTCTTT.

Only a few counts were recorded for this clonotype. J is TRBJ1-3 and V is TRBV7-9; 10 positions agree with TRBD1. After removal of 5 bases from V and 5 bases from J, the junction contained 9 bases not matched to a gene. Germline V gene data show CDR1 as SEHNR and CDR2 as FQNEAQ (reference sequence). This CDR3 has 16 residues. CDR3 sequence reads: CASSPTGTGDRNTIYF. The CDR3 DNA follows: TGTGCCAGCAGCCCGACCGGGACAGGGGACCGAAACACCATATATTTT.

This clonotype was picked up a small number of times. The V and J genes are TRBV7-2 and TRBJ2-7; 7 nucleotides line up with TRBD2. This CDR3 contains 15 residues. V shed 1 base and J 5 bases; nucleotides not matched to a gene: 8. CDR1 and CDR2 (germline): SGHTA, FQGNSA. CDR3 DNA: TGTGCCAGCAGCTTAGGTCGAACTAGCGTGCACGAGCAGTACTTC. Its translation: CASSLGRTSVHEQYF.

This clonotype was detected only a few times. The junction departs from germline at one end; a sequencing error may be responsible. The J gene is TRBJ2-3, the V gene TRBV24-1; D is possibly TRBD2 (6 bases). This CDR3 contains 16 residues. Per germline, CDR1 KGHDR and CDR2 SFDVKD. The CDR3 DNA is TGTGCCACCAGTGATTCAGAGGGAGGCGGACCACGCGGGGTTATTTTC. Translated, it gives CATSDSEGGGPRGVIF.

This clonotype was detected ten times or more. The rearrangement uses TRBV29-1 and TRBJ2-7, with a possible D match to TRBD2 (5 bases). V gave up 0 bases and J gave up 2 bases, with 11 bases separating them. The CDR3 consists of 14 residues. The germline V gene encodes CDR1 SQVTM and CDR2 ANQGSEA. The CDR3: CSVEEQDSPYEQYF. The CDR3 DNA reads TGCAGCGTTGAAGAGCAGGACTCTCCCTACGAGCAGTACTTC.

This clonotype has a handful of counts. The V call is TRBV29-1, the J call TRBJ2-1; perhaps TRBD1 as D (6 bases). Germline V gene data show CDR1 as SQVTM and CDR2 as ANQGSEA. The CDR3 has 12 amino acids. The ends were cut back, 3 bases at V and 7 bases at J, with 10 bases in the middle. The CDR3 reads CSVEAGVNEQFF. The CDR3, as DNA: TGCAGCGTTGAGGCAGGGGTGAATGAGCAGTTCTTC.

This clonotype was seen more than once but under ten times. The rearrangement uses TRBV9 and TRBJ1-4, with 8 bases that match TRBD1. There are 14 residues in the CDR3. CDR1 and CDR2 (germline): SGDLS, YYNGEE. With 3 bases clipped from V and 6 bases from J, the junction kept 4 bases outside the gene matches. The CDR3 coding sequence is TGTGCCAGCAGCGAGGCAGGGGGCGATGAAAAACTGTTTTTT. It is translated as CASSEAGGDEKLFF.

The J gene is TRBJ2-7, the V gene TRBV5-1, with TRBD2 matching 11 bases. V dropped 3 bases and J dropped 7; count of bases not matched to a gene: 15. This CDR3 is built from 17 residues. CDR1 is SGHRS, CDR2 YFSETQ, per germline. CDR3 sequence reads: CASSSGLADTGWREQYF. The CDR3 nucleotides are TGCGCCAGCAGCTCGGGACTAGCGGACACGGGCTGGAGGGAGCAGTACTTC.

The chain is built from TRBV5-1 and TRBJ1-1; 9 bases align to TRBD1. Per the germline V gene, CDR1 is SGHRS and CDR2 is YFSETQ. CDR3 length: 15 amino acids. V trimming: 5 bases; J trimming: 8 bases; junction bases outside the gene matches: 13. CDR3 DNA sequence: TGCGCCAGCAGAGGTTCCGGGACAGGGAATCTAGAAGCTTTCTTT. Residues: CASRGSGTGNLEAFF.

The chain is built from TRBV25-1 and TRBJ2-1; the D gene is possibly TRBD2 (6 bases). Germline assignment: CDR1 MGHDK and CDR2 SYGVNS. The V gene lost 2 bases and the J gene lost 1 base, with 12 bases spanning the gap. This CDR3 spans 16 amino acids. The CDR3 region is CASSEMGTRSYNEQFF. The CDR3 region has the DNA TGTGCCAGCAGTGAAATGGGGACTCGGTCCTACAATGAGCAGTTCTTC.

This rearrangement joins TRBV21-1 to TRBJ2-3; the table's D call, TRBD2, was not checked against the DNA. TRBV21-1 is shown as a pseudogene. The CDR3 runs to 15 residues. The CDR3 spells CASTIISGGRDTQYF. The CDR3 nucleotides are TGTGCCAGCACTATCATTAGCGGGGGGAGGGATACGCAGTATTTT.

At least ten counts were recorded for this clonotype. This sequence joins TRBV7-9 and TRBJ1-5; D unclear. Between the trimmed V and J ends, which lost 5 bases and 2 bases, there was a span of 10 bases. CDR1 SEHNR and CDR2 FQNEAQ come from the germline V gene (reference sequence). The CDR3 is 14 amino acids. CDR3 sequence reads: CASSRGGGNQPQHF. CDR3 bases: TGTGCCAGCAGCCGTGGCGGGGGCAATCAGCCCCAGCATTTT.

The chain links TRBV27 to TRBJ1-6; D possibly corresponds to TRBD1 (5 bases). V lost 5 bases, J lost 4 bases, and 27 bases lay in between. The CDR3 spans 20 residues. CDR1 and CDR2 from the germline V gene are MNHEY and SMNVEV (reference sequence). The CDR3 spells CASSPIYDRQSMPYNSPLHF. In nucleotides, the CDR3 is TGTGCCAGCAGTCCTATCTACGACCGACAGAGTATGCCTTATAATTCACCCCTCCACTTT.

This clonotype was seen a few times. V usage is TRBV6-2 or TRBV6-3 and J usage is TRBJ2-3; 13 bases line up with TRBD2. CDR1 and CDR2 from the germline V gene are MNHEY and SVGEGT. The V segment lost 5 bases and the J segment 4 bases; nucleotides outside the gene matches: 12. CDR3 length equals 18 residues. DNA of the CDR3: TGTGCCAGCAGTCTAAGGACTAGCGGGAGTACCGGAGCAGATACGCAGTATTTT. Encoded protein: CASSLRTSGSTGADTQYF.

This clonotype was detected only a few times. The J gene is TRBJ2-2, the V gene TRBV4-2, with 10 bases matching TRBD2. The length of the CDR3 is 19 residues. The germline V gene encodes CDR1 LGHNA and CDR2 YNFKEQ. Trimming at V came to 8 bases and at J to 0 bases, leaving 15 bases not matched to a gene. This CDR3 reads CASGAGTSARFANTGELFF. The CDR3 coding sequence is TGTGCCAGCGGCGCCGGGACTAGCGCCCGATTTGCGAACACCGGGGAGCTGTTTTTT.